This T cell receptor (beta chain) was recorded in a study of neurological immune-mediated disorders. Study-wide results and limits: A possible signature was seen in one related-CDR3 cluster, into which phylogenetic grouping placed the repertoires of 18 of 34 multiple sclerosis patients. HTLV-1-associated myelopathy showed the most TCR clonal expansion; multiple sclerosis the least, below healthy controls.

The cDNA was generated through 5'RACE incorporating 10-nucleotide random UMIs. Every sequencing run generated over 180 million TCR-beta sequences from 15-18 subjects. TCRdb itself ran the 5' RACE reads through MiXCR, one entry per CDR3 protein. This table has roughly 100,000 distinct CDR3 sequences, 3% to 4% appearing once. This clonotype showed up just a few times. Its antigen is not known. The receptor's source is a woman aged 18-29 years with multiple sclerosis. Sequencing was done on a sample of PBMCs.

CDR3 in amino acids: CASSPRSGANVLTF. Written as DNA, the CDR3 is TGTGCCAGCAGCCCCCGTTCTGGGGCCAACGTCCTGACTTTC. The genes are TRBV11-3 and TRBJ2-6; D unclear. Trimming removed 5 bases at V and 1 base at J, with 6 bases between. The CDR3 sequence is 14 residues long. CDR1 SGHNT and CDR2 YENEEA come from the germline V gene.